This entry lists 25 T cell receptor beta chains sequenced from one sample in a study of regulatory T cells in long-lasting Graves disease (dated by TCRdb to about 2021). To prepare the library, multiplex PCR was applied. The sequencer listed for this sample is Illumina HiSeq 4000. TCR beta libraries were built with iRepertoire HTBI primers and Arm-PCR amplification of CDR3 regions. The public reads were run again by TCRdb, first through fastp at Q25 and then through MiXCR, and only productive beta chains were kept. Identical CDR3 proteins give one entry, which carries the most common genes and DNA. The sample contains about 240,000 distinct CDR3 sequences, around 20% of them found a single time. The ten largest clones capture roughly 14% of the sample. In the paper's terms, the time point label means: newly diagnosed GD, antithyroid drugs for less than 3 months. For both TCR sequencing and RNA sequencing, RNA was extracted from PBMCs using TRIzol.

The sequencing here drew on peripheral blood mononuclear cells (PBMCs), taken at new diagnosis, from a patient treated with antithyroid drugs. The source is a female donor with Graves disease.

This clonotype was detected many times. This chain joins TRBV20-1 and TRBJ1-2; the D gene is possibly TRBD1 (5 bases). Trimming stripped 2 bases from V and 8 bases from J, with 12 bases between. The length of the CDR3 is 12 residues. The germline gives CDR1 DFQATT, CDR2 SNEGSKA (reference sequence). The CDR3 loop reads CSARPTGGGYTF. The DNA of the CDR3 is TGCAGTGCTAGACCTACAGGAGGCGGCTACACCTTC.

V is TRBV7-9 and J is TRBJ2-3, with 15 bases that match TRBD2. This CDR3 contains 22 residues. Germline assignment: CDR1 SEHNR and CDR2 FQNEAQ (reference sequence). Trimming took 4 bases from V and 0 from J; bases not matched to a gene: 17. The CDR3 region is CASSSEWDGLAGGSSSTDTQYF. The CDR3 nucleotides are TGTGCCAGCAGCTCAGAGTGGGACGGACTAGCGGGAGGGAGCTCTAGCACAGATACGCAGTATTTT.

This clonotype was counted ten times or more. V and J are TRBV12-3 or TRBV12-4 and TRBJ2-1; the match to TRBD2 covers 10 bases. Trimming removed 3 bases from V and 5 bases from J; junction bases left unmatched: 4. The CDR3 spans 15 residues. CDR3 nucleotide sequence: TGTGCCAGCAGTTTTATCAGCGGGGGGGACAATGAGCAGTTCTTC. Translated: CASSFISGGDNEQFF.

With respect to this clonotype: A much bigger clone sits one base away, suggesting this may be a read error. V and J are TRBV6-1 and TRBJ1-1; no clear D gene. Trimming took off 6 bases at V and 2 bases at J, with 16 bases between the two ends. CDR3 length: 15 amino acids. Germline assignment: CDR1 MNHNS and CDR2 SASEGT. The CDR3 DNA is TGTGCCAGCAGACGACGGATTGGGGATAACACTGAAGCTTTCTTT. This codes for CASRRRIGDNTEAFF.

The CDR3 DNA sequence: TGTGCCAGCAGACCGGACGGGGGGGGTGAGCAGTTCTTC. Translation: CASRPDGGGEQFF. The chain uses TRBV2 and TRBJ2-1; 8 bases are shared with TRBD2. J gave up 9 bases and V 6 bases, and 7 bases lay outside the gene matches. Germline CDR1 and CDR2: SNHLY and FYNNEI. The CDR3 covers 13 residues.

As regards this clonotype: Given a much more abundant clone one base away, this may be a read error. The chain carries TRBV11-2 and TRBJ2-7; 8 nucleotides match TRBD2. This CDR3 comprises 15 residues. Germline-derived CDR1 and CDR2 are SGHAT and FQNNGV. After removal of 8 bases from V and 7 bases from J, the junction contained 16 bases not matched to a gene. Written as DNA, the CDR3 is TGTGCCAGCGTTCGGAGGCTAGCGGGTCAAAATGAGCAGTACTTC. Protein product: CASVRRLAGQNEQYF.

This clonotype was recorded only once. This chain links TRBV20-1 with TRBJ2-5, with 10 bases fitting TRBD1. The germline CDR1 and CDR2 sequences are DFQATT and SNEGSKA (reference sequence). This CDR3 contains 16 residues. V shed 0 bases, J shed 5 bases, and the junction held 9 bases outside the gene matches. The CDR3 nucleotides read TGCAGTGCTAGAGACGACGGGACAGGGGCGGGGGAGACCCAGTACTTC. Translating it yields CSARDDGTGAGETQYF.

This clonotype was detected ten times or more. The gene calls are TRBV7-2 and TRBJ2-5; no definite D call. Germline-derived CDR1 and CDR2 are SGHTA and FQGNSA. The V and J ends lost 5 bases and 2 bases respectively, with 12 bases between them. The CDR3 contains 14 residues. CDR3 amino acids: CASSPTGRQETQYF. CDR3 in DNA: TGTGCCAGCAGCCCGACCGGGCGTCAAGAGACCCAGTACTTC.

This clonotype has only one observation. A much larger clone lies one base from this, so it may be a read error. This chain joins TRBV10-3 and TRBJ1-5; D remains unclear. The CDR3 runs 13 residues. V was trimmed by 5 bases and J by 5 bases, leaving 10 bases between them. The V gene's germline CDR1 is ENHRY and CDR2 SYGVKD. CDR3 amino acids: CAISYGGHQPQHF. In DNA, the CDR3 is TGTGCCATCAGTTACGGCGGACATCAGCCCCAGCATTTT.

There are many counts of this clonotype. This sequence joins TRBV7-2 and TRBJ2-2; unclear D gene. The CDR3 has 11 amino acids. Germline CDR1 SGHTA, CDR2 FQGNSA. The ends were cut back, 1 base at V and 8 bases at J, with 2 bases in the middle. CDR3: CASSLVGELFF. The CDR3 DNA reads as TGTGCCAGCAGCTTAGTTGGGGAGCTGTTTTTT.

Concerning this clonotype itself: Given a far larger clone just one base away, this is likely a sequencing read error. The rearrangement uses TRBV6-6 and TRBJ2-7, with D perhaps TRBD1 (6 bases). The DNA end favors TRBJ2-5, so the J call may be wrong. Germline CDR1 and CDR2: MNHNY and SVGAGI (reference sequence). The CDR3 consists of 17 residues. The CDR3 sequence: CAGSYSSHRAIGETQYF. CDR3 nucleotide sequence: TGTGCCGGCAGTTACTCGAGTCACAGGGCGATAGGAGAGACCCAGTACTTC.

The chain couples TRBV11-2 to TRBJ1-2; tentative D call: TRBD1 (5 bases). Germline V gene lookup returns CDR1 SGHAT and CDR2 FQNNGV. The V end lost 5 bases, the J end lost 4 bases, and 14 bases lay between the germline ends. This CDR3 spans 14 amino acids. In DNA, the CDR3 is TGTGCCAGCAGCCCCCCGGGGCAGCGCTATGGCTACACCTTC. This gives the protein CASSPPGQRYGYTF.

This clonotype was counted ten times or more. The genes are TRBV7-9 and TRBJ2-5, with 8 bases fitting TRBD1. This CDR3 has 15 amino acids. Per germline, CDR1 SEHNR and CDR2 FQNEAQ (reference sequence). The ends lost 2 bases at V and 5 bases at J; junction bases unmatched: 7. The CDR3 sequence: CASSLQRTGMETQYF. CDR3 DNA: TGTGCCAGCAGCTTACAGAGGACAGGGATGGAGACCCAGTACTTC.

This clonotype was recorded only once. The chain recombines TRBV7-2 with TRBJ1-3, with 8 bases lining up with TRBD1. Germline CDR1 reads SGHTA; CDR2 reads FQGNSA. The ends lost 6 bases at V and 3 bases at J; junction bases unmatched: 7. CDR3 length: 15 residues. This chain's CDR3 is CASSRRGQDGNTIYF. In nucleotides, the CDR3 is TGTGCCAGCAGTAGAAGGGGACAGGATGGAAACACCATATATTTT.

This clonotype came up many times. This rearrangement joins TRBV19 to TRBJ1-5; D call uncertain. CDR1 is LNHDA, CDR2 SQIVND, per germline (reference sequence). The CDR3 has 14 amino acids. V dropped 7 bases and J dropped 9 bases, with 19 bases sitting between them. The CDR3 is CASTRVEHSGPQHF. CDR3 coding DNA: TGTGCCAGTACCAGAGTCGAACACAGCGGGCCCCAGCATTTT.

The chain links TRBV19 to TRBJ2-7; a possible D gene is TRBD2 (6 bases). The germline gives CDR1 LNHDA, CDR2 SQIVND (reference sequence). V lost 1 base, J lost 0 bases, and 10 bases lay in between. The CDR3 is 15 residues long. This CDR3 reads CASSIAGTVSYEQYF. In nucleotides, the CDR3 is TGTGCCAGTAGTATAGCAGGGACTGTCTCCTACGAGCAGTACTTC.

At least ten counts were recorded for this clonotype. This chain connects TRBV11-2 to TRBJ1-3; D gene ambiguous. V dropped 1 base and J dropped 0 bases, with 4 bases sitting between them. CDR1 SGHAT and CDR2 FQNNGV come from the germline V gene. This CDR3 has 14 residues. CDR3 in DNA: TGTGCCAGCAGCTTAGCTAGCTCTGGAAACACCATATATTTT. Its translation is CASSLASSGNTIYF. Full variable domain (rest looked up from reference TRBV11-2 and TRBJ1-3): EAGVAQSPRYKIIEKRQSVAFWCNPISGHATLYWYQQILGQGPKLLIQFQNNGVVDDSQLPKDRFSAERLKGVDSTLKIQPAKLEDSAVYLCASSLASSGNTIYFGEGSWLTVV.

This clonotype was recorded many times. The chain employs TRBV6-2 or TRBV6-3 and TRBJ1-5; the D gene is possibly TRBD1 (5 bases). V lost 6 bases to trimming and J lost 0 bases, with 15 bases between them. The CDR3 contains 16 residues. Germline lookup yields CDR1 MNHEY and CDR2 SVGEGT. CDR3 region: CASSFRQTYSNQPQHF. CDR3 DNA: TGTGCCAGCAGCTTCCGACAGACATATAGCAATCAGCCCCAGCATTTT.

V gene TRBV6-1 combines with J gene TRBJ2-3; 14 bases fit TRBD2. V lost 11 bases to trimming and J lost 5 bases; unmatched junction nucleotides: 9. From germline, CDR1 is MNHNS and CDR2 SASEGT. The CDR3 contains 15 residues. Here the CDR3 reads CAGRLAGGSGDTQYF. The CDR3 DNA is TGTGCCGGCCGACTAGCGGGAGGGAGTGGAGATACGCAGTATTTT.

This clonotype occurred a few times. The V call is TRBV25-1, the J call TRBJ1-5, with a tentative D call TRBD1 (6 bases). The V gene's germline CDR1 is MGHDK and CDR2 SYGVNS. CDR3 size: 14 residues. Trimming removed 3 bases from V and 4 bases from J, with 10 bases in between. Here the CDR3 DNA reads TGTGCCAGCAGTGACAGGGGCCAGAATCAGCCCCAGCATTTT. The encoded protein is CASSDRGQNQPQHF.

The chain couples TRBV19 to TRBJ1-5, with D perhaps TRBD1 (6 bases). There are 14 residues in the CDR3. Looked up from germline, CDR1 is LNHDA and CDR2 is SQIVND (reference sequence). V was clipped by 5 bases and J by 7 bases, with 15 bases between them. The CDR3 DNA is TGTGCCAGTAGTCCGTCGGGGGGGCGGCAGCCCCAGCATTTT. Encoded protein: CASSPSGGRQPQHF.

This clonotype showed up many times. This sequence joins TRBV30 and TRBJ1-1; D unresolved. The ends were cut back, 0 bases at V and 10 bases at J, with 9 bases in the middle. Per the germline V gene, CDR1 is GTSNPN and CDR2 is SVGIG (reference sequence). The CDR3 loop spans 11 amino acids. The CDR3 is CAWSVLRAAFF. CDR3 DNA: TGTGCCTGGAGTGTACTTAGGGCAGCTTTCTTT.

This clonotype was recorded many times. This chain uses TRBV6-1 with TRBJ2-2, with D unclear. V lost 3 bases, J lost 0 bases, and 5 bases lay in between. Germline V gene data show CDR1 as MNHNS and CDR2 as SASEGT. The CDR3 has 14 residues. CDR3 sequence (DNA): TGTGCCAGCAGTGAGAATACGAACACCGGGGAGCTGTTTTTT. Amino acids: CASSENTNTGELFF.

The CDR3 sequence: CASSYNAGGEQYF. CDR3 sequence (DNA): TGTGCCAGCAGCTACAACGCAGGGGGCGAGCAGTACTTC. The V and J genes are TRBV7-2 and TRBJ2-7; TRBD1 matches 7 bases. The CDR3 extends over 13 amino acids. V dropped 4 bases and J dropped 6; count of bases not matched to a gene: 6. Germline CDR1 SGHTA, CDR2 FQGNSA.

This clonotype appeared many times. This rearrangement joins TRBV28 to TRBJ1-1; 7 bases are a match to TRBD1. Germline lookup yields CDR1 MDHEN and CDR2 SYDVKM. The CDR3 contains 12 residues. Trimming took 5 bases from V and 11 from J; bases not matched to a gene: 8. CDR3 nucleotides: TGTGCCAGCAGTAGGAACACAGGGGACGCTTTCTTT. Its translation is CASSRNTGDAFF.